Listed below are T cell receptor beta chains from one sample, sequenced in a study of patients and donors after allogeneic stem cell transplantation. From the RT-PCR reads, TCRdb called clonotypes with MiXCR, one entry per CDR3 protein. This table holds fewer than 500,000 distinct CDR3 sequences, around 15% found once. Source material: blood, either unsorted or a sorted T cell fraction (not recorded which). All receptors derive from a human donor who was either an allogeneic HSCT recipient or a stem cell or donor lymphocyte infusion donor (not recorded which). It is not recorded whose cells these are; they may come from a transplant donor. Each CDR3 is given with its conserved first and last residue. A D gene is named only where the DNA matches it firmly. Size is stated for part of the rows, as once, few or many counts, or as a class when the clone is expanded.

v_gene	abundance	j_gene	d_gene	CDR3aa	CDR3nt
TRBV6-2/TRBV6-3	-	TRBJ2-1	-	CASSYSTSIEQFF	TGTGCCAGCAGTTACTCCACTAGCATCGAGCAGTTCTTC
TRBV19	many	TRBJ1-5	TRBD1	CASRTNGQGGNQPQHF	TGTGCCAGTAGGACCAATGGACAGGGAGGCAATCAGCCCCAGCATTTT
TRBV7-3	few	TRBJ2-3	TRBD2	CASSLRGGPADTQYF	TGTGCCAGCAGCTTACGCGGGGGGCCGGCAGATACGCAGTATTTT
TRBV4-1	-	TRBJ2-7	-	CASSLDGGYEQYF	TGCGCCAGCAGCCTTGACGGGGGCTACGAGCAGTACTTC
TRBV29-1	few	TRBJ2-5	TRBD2	CSVRSGDQETQYF	TGCAGCGTTCGTAGCGGGGACCAAGAGACCCAGTACTTC
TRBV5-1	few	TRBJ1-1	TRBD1	CASAGQGGNTEAFF	TGCGCCAGCGCCGGACAGGGCGGGAACACTGAAGCTTTCTTT
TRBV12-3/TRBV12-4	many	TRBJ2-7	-	CASSQGSSYEQYF	TGTGCCAGCAGTCAGGGGAGCTCCTACGAGCAGTACTTC
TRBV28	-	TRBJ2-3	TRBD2	CASSLPGGGSDTQYF	TGTGCCAGCAGTTTACCGGGGGGAGGCTCAGATACGCAGTATTTT
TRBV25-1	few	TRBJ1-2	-	CASSESLGYTF	TGTGCCAGCAGTGAATCTCTAGGCTACACCTTC
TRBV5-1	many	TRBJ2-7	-	CASSPSPDRSYEQYF	TGCGCCAGCAGCCCGAGCCCCGACAGGTCCTACGAGCAGTACTTC
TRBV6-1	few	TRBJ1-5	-	CASSEPGGNQPQHF	TGTGCCAGCAGTGAACCAGGAGGGAATCAGCCCCAGCATTTT
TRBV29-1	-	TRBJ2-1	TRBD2	CSAPRASGGEQFF	TGCAGCGCCCCCCGCGCTAGCGGGGGCGAGCAGTTCTTC
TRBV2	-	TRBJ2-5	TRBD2	CASMGLAGPGPRETQYF	TGTGCCAGCATGGGACTAGCGGGCCCCGGTCCCCGGGAGACCCAGTACTTC
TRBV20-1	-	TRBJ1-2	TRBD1	CSAGGTGGDYGYTF	TGCAGTGCTGGCGGAACAGGGGGGGACTATGGCTACACCTTC
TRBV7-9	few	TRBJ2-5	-	CASSSGGTQYF	TGTGCCAGCAGCTCCGGGGGCACCCAGTACTTC
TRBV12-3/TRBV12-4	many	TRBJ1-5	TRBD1	CASSPGQGRYQPQHF	TGTGCCAGCAGCCCAGGACAGGGGCGATATCAGCCCCAGCATTTT
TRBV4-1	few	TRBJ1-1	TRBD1	CASSLLRRDRAMNTEAFF	TGCGCCAGCAGCCTCCTAAGACGGGACAGGGCCATGAACACTGAAGCTTTCTTT
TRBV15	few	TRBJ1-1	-	CATSRDRGGGSSEAFF	TGTGCCACCAGCAGAGATCGTGGGGGCGGTTCGAGTGAAGCTTTCTTT
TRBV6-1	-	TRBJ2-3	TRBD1	CASSLQGAHIDTQYF	TGTGCCAGCAGCCTACAGGGGGCGCATATAGATACGCAGTATTTT
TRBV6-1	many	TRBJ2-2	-	CASTLRLGVTGELFF	TGTGCCAGCACGCTCCGTCTGGGGGTCACCGGGGAGCTGTTTTTT
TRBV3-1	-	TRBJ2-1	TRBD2	CASSQEGLEIEQFF	TGTGCCAGCAGCCAAGAGGGACTAGAGATTGAGCAGTTCTTC
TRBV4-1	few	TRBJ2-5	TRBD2	CASSEGTSGAQETQYF	TGCGCCAGCAGCGAGGGGACTAGCGGTGCCCAAGAGACCCAGTACTTC
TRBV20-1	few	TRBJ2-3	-	CSASRTTSTDTQYF	TGCAGTGCTTCCCGGACTACTAGCACAGATACGCAGTATTTT
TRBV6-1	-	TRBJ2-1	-	CASNPPLLDREGSYNEQFF	TGTGCCAGCAACCCACCGCTCCTAGACAGGGAGGGTTCCTACAATGAGCAGTTCTTC
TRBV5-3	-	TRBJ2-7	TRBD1	CARSLPPGGRTYEQYF	TGTGCCAGAAGCTTGCCCCCAGGGGGCCGCACCTACGAGCAGTACTTC
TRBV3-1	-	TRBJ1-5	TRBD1	CASSQDARGPIQPQHF	TGTGCCAGCAGCCAAGATGCCAGGGGGCCAATTCAGCCCCAGCATTTT
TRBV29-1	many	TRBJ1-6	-	CSAQSGVGSPLHF	TGCAGCGCTCAAAGCGGTGTGGGATCACCCCTCCACTTT
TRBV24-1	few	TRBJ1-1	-	CATSAPGGAEAFF	TGTGCCACCAGTGCCCCTGGGGGGGCTGAAGCTTTCTTT